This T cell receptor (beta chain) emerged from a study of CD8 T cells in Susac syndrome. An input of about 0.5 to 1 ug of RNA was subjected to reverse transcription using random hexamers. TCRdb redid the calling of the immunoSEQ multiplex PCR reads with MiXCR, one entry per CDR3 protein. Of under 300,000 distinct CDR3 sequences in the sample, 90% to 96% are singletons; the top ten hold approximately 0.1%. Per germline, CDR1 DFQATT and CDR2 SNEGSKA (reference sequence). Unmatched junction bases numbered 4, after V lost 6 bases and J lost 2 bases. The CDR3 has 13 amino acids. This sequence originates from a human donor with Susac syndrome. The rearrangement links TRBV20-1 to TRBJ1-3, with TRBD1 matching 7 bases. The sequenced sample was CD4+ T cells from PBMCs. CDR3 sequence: CSALGQPGNTIYF. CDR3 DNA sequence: TGCAGTGCCCTGGGACAGCCTGGAAACACCATATATTTT.